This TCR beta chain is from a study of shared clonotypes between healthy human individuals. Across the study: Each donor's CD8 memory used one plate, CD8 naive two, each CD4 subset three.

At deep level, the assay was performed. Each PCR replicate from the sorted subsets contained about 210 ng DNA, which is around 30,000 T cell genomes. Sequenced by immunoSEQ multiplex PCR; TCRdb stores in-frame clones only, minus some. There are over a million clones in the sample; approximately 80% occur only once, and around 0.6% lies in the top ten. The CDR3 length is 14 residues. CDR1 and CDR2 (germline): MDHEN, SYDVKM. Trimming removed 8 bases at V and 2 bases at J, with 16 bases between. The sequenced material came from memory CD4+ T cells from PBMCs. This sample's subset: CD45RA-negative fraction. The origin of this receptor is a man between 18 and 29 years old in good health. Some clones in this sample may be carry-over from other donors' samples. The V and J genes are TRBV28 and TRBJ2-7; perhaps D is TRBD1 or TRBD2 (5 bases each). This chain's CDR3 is CASHSRAGTYEQYF. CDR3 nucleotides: TGTGCCAGCCACTCGCGGGCAGGGACCTACGAGCAGTACTTC.